The T cell receptor (beta chain) under discussion was sequenced for a study of beta chain features in type 1 diabetes. Regarding the study as a whole: Type 1 diabetes patients had VDJ junctions that carried fewer insertions and more deletions.

A remark on this clone: The antigen is unknown.

Deletions cut 5 bases from V and 9 bases from J, with 11 bases between. This CDR3 region has 13 residues. The germline V gene encodes CDR1 SGHTA and CDR2 FQGNSA. As every portion of the isolated RNA was reverse transcribed, the sequencing read expressed TCRB transcripts. Here immunoSEQ multiplex PCR was the method, and the copy in TCRdb shows in-frame clones only, minus some. Among roughly 450,000 clones listed, roughly 11% were seen once. This receptor was obtained from a woman between 18 and 30 years old in good health. Source material: naive CD4+ T cells from blood. The V call is TRBV7-2, the J call TRBJ1-6, with D unclear. CDR3 DNA sequence: TGTGCCAGCAGCAGAAGCCCGGGTTCACCCCTCCACTTT. This sequence encodes CASSRSPGSPLHF. The full variable domain, its missing parts supplied by reference TRBV7-2 and TRBJ1-6, is GAGVSQSPSNKVTEKGKDVELRCDPISGHTALYWYRQSLGQGLEFLIYFQGNSAPDKSGLPSDRFSAERTGGSVSTLTIQRTQQEDSAVYLCASSRSPGSPLHFGNGTRLTVT.